The 14 T cell receptor beta chains below were found in one sample sequenced in a study of T-cell memory formation after mild COVID-19. In TCRdb, the 5' RACE reads were re-called with MiXCR into one record per CDR3 protein. Among tens of thousands of distinct CDR3 sequences listed, about 13% were seen once. Sequences were obtained from PBMCs or a T cell subset sorted from them (not recorded which). These receptor sequences come from an adult woman who had mild COVID-19 (a few samples of this study predate the infection). Cell type and time point are not known.

This sequence joins TRBV10-3 and TRBJ1-5; TRBD1 might be the D (6 bases). The V and J ends lost 4 bases and 8 bases respectively, with 21 bases between them. The CDR3 length is 16 residues. The V gene's germline CDR1 is ENHRY and CDR2 SYGVKD. The CDR3 DNA reads as TGTGCCATCAGTGGACACCCTCAGGGGAGCGGCGAGCCCCAGCATTTT. It codes for CAISGHPQGSGEPQHF.

The chain combines TRBV25-1 with TRBJ2-7; 7 nucleotides line up with TRBD1. The CDR3 totals 15 residues. Germline V gene data show CDR1 as MGHDK and CDR2 as SYGVNS. The V segment lost 0 bases and the J segment 4 bases; nucleotides outside the gene matches: 6. This CDR3 is CASSEYKTGWYEQYF. The CDR3, as DNA: TGTGCCAGCAGTGAATATAAGACAGGGTGGTACGAGCAGTACTTC.

This clonotype was recorded a few times. This chain links TRBV25-1 with TRBJ2-2, with 8 bases that match TRBD1. With 8 bases clipped from V and 2 bases from J, the junction kept 4 bases outside the gene matches. The V gene's germline CDR1 is MGHDK and CDR2 SYGVNS. CDR3 size: 14 residues. The CDR3 reads CASETGVNTGELFF. In DNA form, the CDR3 reads TGTGCCAGCGAGACAGGGGTTAACACCGGGGAGCTGTTTTTT.

The J gene is TRBJ2-1, the V gene TRBV24-1, with D hard to call. V lost 10 bases to trimming and J lost 2 bases, with 5 bases between them. The CDR3 is made up of 11 amino acids. Germline CDR1 is KGHDR and CDR2 is SFDVKD. The CDR3: CATGPYNEQFF. In DNA form, the CDR3 reads TGTGCCACAGGGCCCTACAATGAGCAGTTCTTC.

The chain has TRBV20-1 and TRBJ2-7; TRBD2 agrees at 7 bases. The CDR3 contains 15 residues. The ends lost 4 bases at V and 2 bases at J; junction bases unmatched: 11. Germline CDR1 reads DFQATT; CDR2 reads SNEGSKA (reference sequence). CDR3 in amino acids: CSANRWGTTPYEQYF. CDR3 bases: TGCAGTGCTAATCGTTGGGGGACTACCCCCTACGAGCAGTACTTC.

The chain links TRBV10-3 to TRBJ2-3; no clear D. V lost 3 bases to trimming and J lost 0 bases, with 10 bases between them. Germline CDR1 is ENHRY and CDR2 is SYGVKD. The CDR3 has 15 amino acids. The CDR3 DNA is TGTGCCATCAGTGAAGGCCAGATTAGCACAGATACGCAGTATTTT. Amino acid sequence: CAISEGQISTDTQYF.

The chain combines TRBV7-9 with TRBJ2-7, with 7 bases aligning to TRBD1. From germline, CDR1 is SEHNR and CDR2 FQNEAQ (reference sequence). The trim removed 3 bases at V and 6 bases at J, leaving 5 bases unmatched. The CDR3 has 13 amino acids. CDR3 bases: TGTGCCAGCAGCTTCCGGGACAGTGGCGAGCAGTACTTC. The encoded protein is CASSFRDSGEQYF.

This clonotype was found a few times. The chain uses TRBV5-1 and TRBJ2-2; 11 bases match TRBD1. The CDR3 covers 20 residues. Trimming removed 0 bases from V and 1 base from J; junction bases left unmatched: 11. CDR1 SGHRS and CDR2 YFSETQ come from the germline V gene. Here the CDR3 reads CASSLGTGGAPVRNTGELFF. The CDR3 nucleotides are TGCGCCAGCAGCTTGGGGACAGGGGGCGCCCCCGTGAGGAACACCGGGGAGCTGTTTTTT.

The chain joins TRBV3-1 to TRBJ2-7, with 9 bases fitting TRBD1. Germline V gene data show CDR1 as LGHDT and CDR2 as YNNKEL (reference sequence). The CDR3 runs 16 residues. V lost 0 bases and J lost 7; bases outside the gene matches: 10. The CDR3 region has the DNA TGTGCCAGCAGCCAAGACCGGGACAGGGACTACGGAGAGCAGTACTTC. Translated, it gives CASSQDRDRDYGEQYF.

This clonotype has a handful of counts. The rearrangement joins TRBV5-1 to TRBJ2-1; D may be TRBD1 (7 bases). This CDR3 has 14 amino acids. Trimming removed 0 bases at V and 8 bases at J, with 12 bases between. The germline gives CDR1 SGHRS, CDR2 YFSETQ. The CDR3 loop reads CASSLGQGGDEQFF. The CDR3 nucleotides are TGCGCCAGCAGCTTGGGACAGGGCGGGGATGAGCAGTTCTTC.

This clonotype was counted a few times. The chain links TRBV7-2 to TRBJ2-7; 10 bases are a match to TRBD2. The CDR3 consists of 16 residues. Germline V gene lookup returns CDR1 SGHTA and CDR2 FQGNSA. The trim removed 4 bases at V and 9 bases at J, leaving 15 bases unmatched. The CDR3 bases are TGTGCCAGCAGCTCTTCGGGTCTAGCGGGAGATCCAGGGCAGTACTTC. The encoded protein is CASSSSGLAGDPGQYF.

This clonotype has a count of ten or more. The genes are TRBV6-5 and TRBJ2-7; 8 bases are shared with TRBD2. J was trimmed by 4 bases and V by 7 bases; bases with no gene match: 9. The CDR3 length is 14 residues. Per germline, CDR1 MNHEY and CDR2 SVGAGI. In DNA, the CDR3 is TGTGCCAGCACCGTAAGCGGGAGCGCTTACGAGCAGTACTTC. Translation: CASTVSGSAYEQYF.

This clonotype was recorded at least ten times. The genes are TRBV12-3 or TRBV12-4 and TRBJ2-3, with D possibly matching TRBD2 (6 bases). Deletions cut 6 bases from V and 2 bases from J, with 12 bases between. The CDR3 loop spans 14 amino acids. The CDR3 is CASRRDRNTDTQYF. The CDR3, as DNA: TGTGCCAGCAGGCGGGACCGCAACACAGATACGCAGTATTTT.

This rearrangement joins TRBV2 to TRBJ2-2; possibly TRBD2 for D (6 bases). CDR1 SNHLY and CDR2 FYNNEI come from the germline V gene. The V and J ends lost 1 base and 3 bases respectively, with 12 bases between them. This CDR3 comprises 16 residues. The CDR3 protein is CASSEGVGGDTGELFF. CDR3 sequence (DNA): TGTGCCAGCAGTGAAGGTGTAGGAGGGGACACCGGGGAGCTGTTTTTT.